The 26 T cell receptor beta chains given below trace back to one sample, sequenced in a study of blood T cell repertoires in COVID-19. Clones were read by immunoSEQ multiplex PCR, and TCRdb kept only the in-frame ones, dropping some. This table holds approximately 220,000 clones, about four fifths found once. The sequencing sample was made of PBMCs or T cells enriched from blood (not recorded which). The source of these receptors is a woman aged 45-60 years who had been exposed to COVID-19.

This chain uses TRBV5-1 with TRBJ2-5; D might be TRBD1 (6 bases). This CDR3 is 15 amino acids long. Germline CDR1 is SGHRS and CDR2 is YFSETQ. V lost 2 bases to trimming and J lost 3 bases, with 14 bases between them. The CDR3 DNA sequence: TGCGCCAGCAGCTTTGTTGCTACAGGGAAAGAGACCCAGTACTTC. This translates into CASSFVATGKETQYF.

This sequence joins TRBV6-1 and TRBJ1-2, with no clear D. CDR3 size: 14 residues. V gave up 2 bases and J gave up 0 bases, with 7 bases separating them. Germline V gene data show CDR1 as MNHNS and CDR2 as SASEGT. CDR3: CASSELAANYGYTF. CDR3 coding DNA: TGTGCCAGCAGTGAATTGGCTGCTAACTATGGCTACACCTTC.

Notes on this clone: At the DNA level, this CDR3 is encoded by other sequences in the same sample as well. This chain connects TRBV10-3 to TRBJ2-1; TRBD1 matches at 7 bases. The germline V gene has CDR1 ENHRY and CDR2 SYGVKD. There are 12 residues in the CDR3. V lost 6 bases and J lost 7; bases outside the gene matches: 3. CDR3 nucleotide sequence: TGTGCCATCAGGCTACAGGGGAATGAGCAGTTCTTC. It codes for CAIRLQGNEQFF.

This sequence joins TRBV11-2 and TRBJ1-1, with 7 nucleotides matching TRBD1. V shed 7 bases and J 4 bases; nucleotides not matched to a gene: 12. The V gene's germline CDR1 is SGHAT and CDR2 FQNNGV. The CDR3 is 15 amino acids. CDR3 region: CASTQGEAGGTEAFF. CDR3 nucleotides: TGTGCCAGCACCCAGGGGGAGGCCGGGGGCACTGAAGCTTTCTTT.

The chain recombines TRBV2 with TRBJ2-5; 8 bases are shared with TRBD2. Germline CDR1 SNHLY, CDR2 FYNNEI. The CDR3 runs to 14 residues. After removal of 8 bases from V and 5 bases from J, the junction contained 10 bases not matched to a gene. The CDR3 loop is CASGAPGGLETQYF. The CDR3 nucleotides are TGTGCCAGCGGGGCGCCGGGGGGGCTTGAGACCCAGTACTTC.

The chain recombines TRBV3-1 (or the pseudogene TRBV3-2) with TRBJ1-1, with 10 nucleotides matching TRBD1. The CDR3 spans 14 residues. Germline loops: CDR1 LGHDT, CDR2 YNNKEL (reference sequence). Trimming removed 2 bases from V and 9 bases from J; junction bases left unmatched: 6. CDR3 loop: CASSQLRDRGKAFF. The DNA for the CDR3 is TGTGCCAGCAGCCAACTCCGGGACAGGGGAAAAGCTTTCTTT.

This rearrangement joins TRBV18 to TRBJ2-3, with 7 bases matching TRBD1. CDR3 length: 16 amino acids. J was trimmed by 4 bases and V by 0 bases; bases with no gene match: 7. CDR1 KGHSH and CDR2 LQKENI come from the germline V gene. The DNA for the CDR3 is TGTGCCAGCTCACCACCCTCCCAGGGGGTCCCAGATACGCAGTATTTT. Its protein product is CASSPPSQGVPDTQYF.

V gene TRBV5-1 combines with J gene TRBJ1-1, with 7 bases matching TRBD1. CDR3 length: 12 residues. V lost 3 bases and J lost 11; bases outside the gene matches: 7. Germline CDR1 SGHRS, CDR2 YFSETQ. DNA of the CDR3: TGCGCCAGCAGCTCGACAGGGCTCGGGGCTTTCTTT. Amino acids: CASSSTGLGAFF.

The chain employs TRBV12-3 or TRBV12-4 and TRBJ1-6; D perhaps matches TRBD1 (5 bases). CDR3 length equals 13 residues. V was clipped by 6 bases and J by 6 bases, with 9 bases between them. The DNA for the CDR3 is TGTGCCAGCAGCCTGGACATTAATTCACCCCTCCACTTT. Its protein is CASSLDINSPLHF.

The CDR3 loop reads CASSPTLAKNIQYF. CDR3 nucleotides: TGTGCCAGCAGTCCGACTCTAGCCAAAAACATTCAGTACTTC. The gene calls are TRBV28 and TRBJ2-4; D is unresolved. The germline V gene encodes CDR1 MDHEN and CDR2 SYDVKM. The CDR3 contains 14 residues. Trimming took 5 bases from V and 0 from J, leaving 8 bases between them.

V is TRBV21-1 and J is TRBJ2-5; TRBD1 is taken as the D call from the table, unchecked against the DNA. TRBV21-1 is described as a pseudogene. The CDR3 has 12 amino acids. CDR3 nucleotide sequence: TGTGCCGAGGGGGACAGGGGAAAGACCCAGTACTTC. Residues: CAEGDRGKTQYF.

J is TRBJ2-3 and V is TRBV19; perhaps TRBD2 as D (5 bases). Trimming took 2 bases from V and 5 from J, leaving 14 bases between them. The V gene's germline CDR1 is LNHDA and CDR2 SQIVND (reference sequence). The CDR3 runs to 15 residues. DNA of the CDR3: TGTGCCAGTAGTATAAGTCCTAGCAGGTTAGATACGCAGTATTTT. Protein sequence: CASSISPSRLDTQYF.

V and J are TRBV2 and TRBJ1-2, with a tentative D call TRBD1 (6 bases). Germline V gene sequence: CDR1 SNHLY, CDR2 FYNNEI. This CDR3 comprises 13 residues. V was cut by 3 bases and J by 7 bases, with 12 bases left in between. CDR3 bases: TGTGCCAGCAGTGATTGGGGGCGCGGTGGCTACACCTTC. As protein: CASSDWGRGGYTF.

This chain links TRBV2 with TRBJ2-1; 12 positions match TRBD2. This CDR3 is built from 15 residues. J was trimmed by 6 bases and V by 6 bases; bases with no gene match: 6. The germline V gene has CDR1 SNHLY and CDR2 FYNNEI. The CDR3 coding sequence is TGTGCCAGCAGCGCCAGGACTAGCGGGGCCAATGAGCAGTTCTTC. Translating gives CASSARTSGANEQFF.

This clone was seen a handful of times. V and J are TRBV27 and TRBJ1-6, with D perhaps TRBD1 (6 bases). The germline V gene encodes CDR1 MNHEY and CDR2 SMNVEV (reference sequence). Trimming stripped 5 bases from V and 7 bases from J, with 12 bases between. This CDR3 has 14 amino acids. The DNA of the CDR3 is TGTGCCAGCAGTATGAGGCAGGGGAATTCACCCCTCCACTTT. It is translated as CASSMRQGNSPLHF.

The rearrangement links TRBV19 to TRBJ2-2, with D unresolved. CDR3 length equals 14 residues. Germline lookup yields CDR1 LNHDA and CDR2 SQIVND (reference sequence). V was trimmed by 8 bases and J by 1 base, leaving 11 bases between them. The CDR3 is CASVAWRNTGELFF. CDR3 DNA: TGTGCCAGTGTCGCATGGAGGAACACCGGGGAGCTGTTTTTT.

The chain is built from TRBV5-1 and TRBJ2-1; D uncertain. From germline, CDR1 is SGHRS and CDR2 YFSETQ. The CDR3 sequence is 15 residues long. Between the trimmed V and J ends, which lost 0 bases and 2 bases, there was a span of 9 bases. CDR3 loop: CASSLDPAPYNEQFF. CDR3 nucleotides: TGCGCCAGCAGCTTGGATCCCGCGCCCTACAATGAGCAGTTCTTC.

The chain employs TRBV24-1 and TRBJ1-4, with D perhaps matching TRBD1 (5 bases). Germline V gene sequence: CDR1 KGHDR, CDR2 SFDVKD. This CDR3 spans 14 amino acids. V was pared by 6 bases and J by 0 bases, with 7 bases between. The CDR3 nucleotides are TGTGCCACCAGTCCAGGGTCAACTAATGAAAAACTGTTTTTT. Translation: CATSPGSTNEKLFF.

This chain joins TRBV30 and TRBJ1-3; weak D call: TRBD1 (5 bases). Germline assignment: CDR1 GTSNPN and CDR2 SVGIG (reference sequence). Trimming left V 2 bases short and J 2 bases short, with 10 bases between. The CDR3 totals 14 residues. The CDR3 DNA sequence: TGTGCCTGGAGTAGGTCACAGGCTGGAAACACCATATATTTT. The encoded protein is CAWSRSQAGNTIYF. The whole variable domain, remainder taken from reference TRBV30 and TRBJ1-3, is SQTIHQWPATLVQPVGSPLSLECTVEGTSNPNLYWYRQAAGRGLQLLFYSVGIGQISSEVPQNLSASRPQDRQFILSSKKLLLSDSGFYLCAWSRSQAGNTIYFGEGSWLTVV.

This clone was counted a few times. This chain uses TRBV4-2 with TRBJ1-4; 7 bases are shared with TRBD1. The CDR3 totals 13 residues. Germline loops: CDR1 LGHNA, CDR2 YNFKEQ. V trimming: 1 base; J trimming: 11 bases; junction bases outside the gene matches: 4. CDR3 sequence: CASSQGEGGKLFF. The DNA for the CDR3 is TGTGCCAGCAGCCAAGGGGAAGGGGGCAAACTGTTTTTT.

The chain uses TRBV28 and TRBJ1-2; TRBD1 agrees at 8 bases. The trim removed 8 bases at V and 2 bases at J, leaving 4 bases unmatched. Germline CDR1 reads MDHEN; CDR2 reads SYDVKM. The CDR3 contains 13 residues. CDR3 amino acids: CASVTGGNYGYTF. DNA for the CDR3: TGTGCCAGCGTCACAGGGGGAAACTATGGCTACACCTTC.

The V gene is TRBV19, the J gene TRBJ2-1; a weak D match, TRBD1 (7 bases). CDR3 length: 14 amino acids. In germline, CDR1 is LNHDA, CDR2 SQIVND (reference sequence). Trimming removed 5 bases from V and 6 bases from J, with 14 bases in between. The CDR3 here is CASSAGQRGNEQFF. The CDR3 DNA follows: TGTGCCAGTAGTGCGGGACAGCGAGGCAATGAGCAGTTCTTC.

The chain recombines TRBV6-5 with TRBJ1-5; the match to TRBD1 covers 8 bases. Unmatched junction bases numbered 4, after V lost 6 bases and J lost 6 bases. The CDR3 totals 13 residues. Germline values: CDR1 MNHEY, CDR2 SVGAGI. The CDR3 DNA reads TGTGCCAGCAGCGGGACAGGTAGTCAGCCCCAGCATTTT. It translates to CASSGTGSQPQHF.

The chain has TRBV7-9 and TRBJ1-1; unclear D gene. CDR3 length equals 13 residues. Between the trimmed V and J ends, which lost 4 bases and 1 base, there was a span of 7 bases. Germline-derived CDR1 and CDR2 are SEHNR and FQNEAQ (reference sequence). CDR3 in amino acids: CASSYDSNTEAFF. The CDR3 DNA sequence: TGTGCCAGCAGCTATGACTCGAACACTGAAGCTTTCTTT.

The chain links TRBV3-1 (or the pseudogene TRBV3-2) to TRBJ2-2; 8 bases agree with TRBD2. J gave up 5 bases and V 4 bases, and 9 bases lay outside the gene matches. CDR3 size: 16 residues. The germline CDR1 and CDR2 sequences are LGHDT and YNNKEL (reference sequence). The CDR3 here is CASSPAGLAGTGELFF. As DNA, the CDR3 is TGTGCCAGCAGCCCCGCCGGACTAGCCGGGACCGGGGAGCTGTTTTTT.

CDR3 protein: CASSFLGTSGGSSYNEQFF. The DNA of the CDR3 is TGTGCCAGCAGCTTTCTTGGGACTAGCGGGGGGAGCTCCTACAATGAGCAGTTCTTC. J is TRBJ2-1 and V is TRBV7-6; 15 nucleotides match TRBD2. There are 19 residues in the CDR3. CDR1 is SGHVS, CDR2 FNYEAQ, per germline. V was clipped by 3 bases and J by 0 bases; unmatched bases: 6.